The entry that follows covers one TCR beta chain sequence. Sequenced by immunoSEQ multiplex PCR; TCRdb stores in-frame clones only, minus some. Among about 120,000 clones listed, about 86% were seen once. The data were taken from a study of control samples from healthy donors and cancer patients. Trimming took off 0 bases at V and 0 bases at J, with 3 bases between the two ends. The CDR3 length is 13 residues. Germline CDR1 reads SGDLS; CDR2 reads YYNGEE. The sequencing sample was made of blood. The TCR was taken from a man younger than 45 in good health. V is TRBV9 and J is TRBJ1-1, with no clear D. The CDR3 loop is CASSVEMNTEAFF. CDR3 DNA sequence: TGTGCCAGCAGCGTAGAGATGAACACTGAAGCTTTCTTT.